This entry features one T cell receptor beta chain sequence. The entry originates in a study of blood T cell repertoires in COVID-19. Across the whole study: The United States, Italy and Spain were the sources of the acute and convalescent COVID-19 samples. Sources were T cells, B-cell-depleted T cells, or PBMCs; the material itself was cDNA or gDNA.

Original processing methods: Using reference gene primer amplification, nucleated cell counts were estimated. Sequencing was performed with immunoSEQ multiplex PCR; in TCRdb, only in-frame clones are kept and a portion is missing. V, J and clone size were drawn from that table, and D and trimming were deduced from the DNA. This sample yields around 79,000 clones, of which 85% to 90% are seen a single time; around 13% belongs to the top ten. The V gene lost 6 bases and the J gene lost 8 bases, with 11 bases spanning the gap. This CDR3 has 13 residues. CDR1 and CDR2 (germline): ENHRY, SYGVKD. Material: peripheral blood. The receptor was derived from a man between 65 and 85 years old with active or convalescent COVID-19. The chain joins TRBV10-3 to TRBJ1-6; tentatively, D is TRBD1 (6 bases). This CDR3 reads CAIRDKGDSPLHF. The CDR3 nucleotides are TGTGCCATCAGGGACAAGGGGGATTCACCCCTCCACTTT.